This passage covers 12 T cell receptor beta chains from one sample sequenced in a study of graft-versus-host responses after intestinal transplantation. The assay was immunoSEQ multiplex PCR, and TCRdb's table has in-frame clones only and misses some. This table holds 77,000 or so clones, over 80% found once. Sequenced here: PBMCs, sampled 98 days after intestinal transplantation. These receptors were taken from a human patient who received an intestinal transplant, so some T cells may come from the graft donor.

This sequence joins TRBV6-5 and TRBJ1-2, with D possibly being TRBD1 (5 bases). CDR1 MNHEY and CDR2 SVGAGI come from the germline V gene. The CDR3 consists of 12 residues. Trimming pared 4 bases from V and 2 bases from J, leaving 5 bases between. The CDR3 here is CASSWDNYGYTF. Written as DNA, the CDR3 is TGTGCCAGCAGTTGGGACAACTATGGCTACACCTTC.

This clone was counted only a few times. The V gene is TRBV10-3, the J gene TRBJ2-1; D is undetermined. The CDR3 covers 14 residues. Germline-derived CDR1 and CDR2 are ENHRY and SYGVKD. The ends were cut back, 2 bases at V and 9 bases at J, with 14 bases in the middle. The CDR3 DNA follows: TGTGCCATCAGTGAGAGAGACCTTTTCTCTGAGCAGTTCTTC. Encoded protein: CAISERDLFSEQFF.

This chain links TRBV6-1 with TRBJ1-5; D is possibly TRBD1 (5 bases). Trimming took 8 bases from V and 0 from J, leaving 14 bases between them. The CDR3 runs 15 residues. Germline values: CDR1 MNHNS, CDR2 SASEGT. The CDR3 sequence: CASRSGIYSNQPQHF. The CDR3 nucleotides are TGTGCCAGCCGGTCAGGGATTTATAGCAATCAGCCCCAGCATTTT.

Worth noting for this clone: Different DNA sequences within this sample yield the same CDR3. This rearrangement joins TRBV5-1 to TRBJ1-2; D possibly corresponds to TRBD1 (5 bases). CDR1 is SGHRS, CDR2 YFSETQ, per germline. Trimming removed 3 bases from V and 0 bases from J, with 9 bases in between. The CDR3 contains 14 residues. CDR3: CASSSLTANYGYTF. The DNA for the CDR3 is TGCGCCAGCAGCTCCCTGACAGCTAACTATGGCTACACCTTC. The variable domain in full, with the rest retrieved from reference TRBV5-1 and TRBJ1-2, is KAGVTQTPRYLIKTRGQQVTLSCSPISGHRSVSWYQQTPGQGLQFLFEYFSETQRNKGNFPGRFSGRQFSNSRSEMNVSTLELGDSALYLCASSSLTANYGYTFGSGTRLTVV.

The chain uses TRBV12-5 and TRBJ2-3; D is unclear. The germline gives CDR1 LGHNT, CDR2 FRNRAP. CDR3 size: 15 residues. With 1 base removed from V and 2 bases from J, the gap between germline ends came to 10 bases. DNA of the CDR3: TGTGCTAGTGGTTTGGGACACGGACCCACAGATACGCAGTATTTT. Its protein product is CASGLGHGPTDTQYF.

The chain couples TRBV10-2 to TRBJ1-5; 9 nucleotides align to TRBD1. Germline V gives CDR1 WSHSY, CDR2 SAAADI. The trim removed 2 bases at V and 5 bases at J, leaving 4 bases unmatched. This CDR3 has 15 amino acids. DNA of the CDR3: TGCGCCAGCAGTGAGCGACGGACAGGGGATCAGCCCCAGCATTTT. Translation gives CASSERRTGDQPQHF.

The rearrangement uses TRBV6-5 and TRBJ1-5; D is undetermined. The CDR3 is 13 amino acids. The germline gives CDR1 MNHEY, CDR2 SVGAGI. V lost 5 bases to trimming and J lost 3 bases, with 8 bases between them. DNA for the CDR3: TGTGCCAGCAGTGAGAGGGACAATCAGCCCCAGCATTTT. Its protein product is CASSERDNQPQHF.

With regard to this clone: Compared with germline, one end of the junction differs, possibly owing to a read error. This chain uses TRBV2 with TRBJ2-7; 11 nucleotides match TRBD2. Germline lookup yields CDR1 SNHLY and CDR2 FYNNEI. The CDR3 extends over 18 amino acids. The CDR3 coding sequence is TGTGCCAGCAGTTCTCGGAGTAGCGGGGGGGCCGACTCCCACGAGCAGTACTTC. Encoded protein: CASSSRSSGGADSHEQYF.

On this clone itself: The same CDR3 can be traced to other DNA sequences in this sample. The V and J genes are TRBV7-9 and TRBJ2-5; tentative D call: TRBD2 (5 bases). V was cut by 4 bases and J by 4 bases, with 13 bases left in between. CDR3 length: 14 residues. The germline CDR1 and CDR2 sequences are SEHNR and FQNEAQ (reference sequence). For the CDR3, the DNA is TGTGCCAGCAGCTCCAGGAGGCCGGGAGAGACCCAGTACTTC. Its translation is CASSSRRPGETQYF.

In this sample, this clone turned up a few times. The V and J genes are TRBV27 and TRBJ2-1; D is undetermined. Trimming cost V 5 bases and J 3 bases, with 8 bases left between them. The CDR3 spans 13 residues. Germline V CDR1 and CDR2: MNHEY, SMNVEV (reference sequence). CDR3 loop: CASSKSYYNEQFF. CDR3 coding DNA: TGTGCCAGCAGTAAATCCTACTACAATGAGCAGTTCTTC.

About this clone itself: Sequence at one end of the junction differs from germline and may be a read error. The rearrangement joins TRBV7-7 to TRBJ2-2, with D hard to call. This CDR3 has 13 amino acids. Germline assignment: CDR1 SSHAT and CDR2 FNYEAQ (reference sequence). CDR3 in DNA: TGTGCTAGCAGCTTAGACGTCTCCGGGGAGCTGTTTTTT. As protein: CASSLDVSGELFF.

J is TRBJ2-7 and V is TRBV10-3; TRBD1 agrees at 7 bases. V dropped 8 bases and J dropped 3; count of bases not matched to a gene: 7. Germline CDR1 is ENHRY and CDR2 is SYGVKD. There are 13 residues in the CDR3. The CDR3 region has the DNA TGTGCCATCTCGACAGGGAGCTTCTACGAGCAGTACTTC. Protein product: CAISTGSFYEQYF.